These 28 T cell receptor beta chains came from one sample sequenced in a study of cytomegalovirus exposure and HLA in healthy donors. In the PCR, 60 Vbeta and 13 Jbeta primers were used. Only in-frame clones appear in the TCRdb table, and some are missing; sequencing was by immunoSEQ multiplex PCR. The table has around 140,000 clones, about 84% seen once; the top ten hold 2% to 2.5%. What was sequenced was PBMCs. All receptors derive from a young woman in good health and CMV-seropositive.

The chain uses TRBV19 and TRBJ2-7, with 7 bases identical to TRBD1. With 1 base clipped from V and 0 bases from J, the junction kept 3 bases outside the gene matches. CDR1 and CDR2 (germline): LNHDA, SQIVND (reference sequence). This CDR3 spans 15 amino acids. The CDR3 sequence: CASSIGTGSSYEQYF. The CDR3 DNA reads as TGTGCCAGTAGTATAGGGACAGGTAGCTCCTACGAGCAGTACTTC.

The CDR3 is CASSLGSSGGTGNTIYF. The CDR3 DNA reads as TGTGCCAGCAGCTTAGGTTCGTCAGGGGGAACTGGAAACACCATATATTTT. The V gene is TRBV7-2, the J gene TRBJ1-3; 7 bases fit TRBD1. Losses at the gene ends were 1 base for V and 2 bases for J; bases not matched to a gene: 8. In germline, CDR1 is SGHTA, CDR2 FQGNSA. The CDR3 sequence is 17 residues long. Complete variable domain (other parts from reference TRBV7-2 and TRBJ1-3): GAGVSQSPSNKVTEKGKDVELRCDPISGHTALYWYRQSLGQGLEFLIYFQGNSAPDKSGLPSDRFSAERTGGSVSTLTIQRTQQEDSAVYLCASSLGSSGGTGNTIYFGEGSWLTVV.

The J gene is TRBJ2-2, the V gene TRBV5-1; D possibly corresponds to TRBD1 (6 bases). Trimming pared 4 bases from V and 5 bases from J, leaving 15 bases between. This CDR3 region has 15 residues. CDR1 is SGHRS and CDR2 is YFSETQ in the germline V gene. This chain's CDR3 is CASSMTGFGTGELFF. The CDR3 DNA is TGCGCCAGCAGCATGACAGGTTTCGGGACCGGGGAGCTGTTTTTT.

The rearrangement uses TRBV11-2 and TRBJ1-5; 7 bases map to TRBD1. CDR1 SGHAT and CDR2 FQNNGV come from the germline V gene. The CDR3 runs to 15 residues. The V gene end was trimmed by 5 bases and the J gene end by 0 bases; junction bases not matched to a gene: 4. The CDR3 here is CASSLQGFSNQPQHF. The CDR3, as DNA: TGTGCCAGCAGCCTACAGGGGTTTAGCAATCAGCCCCAGCATTTT.

This clone was detected a few times. The gene calls are TRBV18 and TRBJ1-2; 7 bases match TRBD1. V lost 2 bases, J lost 2 bases, and 5 bases stayed unmatched. The germline gives CDR1 KGHSH, CDR2 LQKENI. This CDR3 region has 15 residues. The CDR3: CASSPTETGNYGYTF. The DNA for the CDR3 is TGTGCCAGCTCACCAACCGAGACAGGGAACTATGGCTACACCTTC. The entire variable domain, with the rest obtained from reference TRBV18 and TRBJ1-2, is as follows: NAGVMQNPRHLVRRRGQEARLRCSPMKGHSHVYWYRQLPEEGLKFMVYLQKENIIDESGMPKERFSAEFPKEGPSILRIQQVVRGDSAAYFCASSPTETGNYGYTFGSGTRLTVV.

DNA of the CDR3: TGTGCCAGCAGCCCCAGGGACAGCTACTCCTACGAGCAGTACTTC. This translates into CASSPRDSYSYEQYF. V is TRBV9 and J is TRBJ2-7; 7 bases align to TRBD1. After removal of 4 bases from V and 0 bases from J, the junction contained 7 bases not matched to a gene. There are 15 residues in the CDR3. In germline, CDR1 is SGDLS, CDR2 YYNGEE. The full variable domain, completed using reference TRBV9 and TRBJ2-7, is DSGVTQTPKHLITATGQRVTLRCSPRSGDLSVYWYQQSLDQGLQFLIQYYNGEERAKGNILERFSAQQFPDLHSELNLSSLELGDSALYFCASSPRDSYSYEQYFGPGTRLTVT.

The chain uses TRBV5-4 and TRBJ2-1; 8 bases match TRBD2. The V and J ends lost 2 bases and 8 bases, in that order; junction bases with no gene match: 6. Germline loops: CDR1 SGHNT, CDR2 YYREEE (reference sequence). CDR3 length: 14 residues. This CDR3 is CASSLRGGMHEQFF. CDR3 nucleotides: TGTGCCAGCAGCTTACGGGGGGGCATGCATGAGCAGTTCTTC.

The gene calls are TRBV19 and TRBJ1-5; the D is unclear. Germline CDR1 and CDR2: LNHDA and SQIVND (reference sequence). V lost 6 bases and J lost 11, with 20 bases in between. The CDR3 runs to 14 residues. CDR3 amino acids: CASSSMGGQRTQHF. The CDR3 nucleotides read TGTGCCAGTAGCTCCATGGGAGGGCAGCGGACCCAGCATTTT. The variable domain in full, completed from reference TRBV19 and TRBJ1-5, reads DGGITQSPKYLFRKEGQNVTLSCEQNLNHDAMYWYRQDPGQGLRLIYYSQIVNDFQKGDIAEGYSVSREKKESFPLTVTSAQKNPTAFYLCASSSMGGQRTQHFGDGTRLSIL.

The rearrangement joins TRBV28 to TRBJ2-7, with 8 bases lining up with TRBD1. V was pared by 8 bases and J by 5 bases, with 8 bases of the junction left unmatched. CDR1 and CDR2 from the germline V gene are MDHEN and SYDVKM. This CDR3 is built from 13 residues. The CDR3 reads CASGAGGGNEQYF. CDR3 nucleotide sequence: TGTGCCAGCGGTGCAGGGGGCGGAAACGAGCAGTACTTC.

The chain links TRBV2 to TRBJ1-1, with TRBD1 matching over 7 bases. The germline V gene encodes CDR1 SNHLY and CDR2 FYNNEI. This CDR3 region has 14 residues. The J segment lost 5 bases and the V segment lost 5 bases, leaving 8 bases of the junction unmatched. CDR3 nucleotides: TGTGCCAGCAGTACCCGACAGGGTCGAACTGAAGCTTTCTTT. Amino acid sequence: CASSTRQGRTEAFF. Full variable domain (rest looked up from reference TRBV2 and TRBJ1-1): EPEVTQTPSHQVTQMGQEVILRCVPISNHLYFYWYRQILGQKVEFLVSFYNNEISEKSEIFDDQFSVERPDGSNFTLKIRSTKLEDSAMYFCASSTRQGRTEAFFGQGTRLTVV.

As concerns this clone: This CDR3 is also generated by other DNA sequences in the sample. The rearrangement uses TRBV6-5 and TRBJ1-5; D not certain. Trimming left V 0 bases short and J 2 bases short, with 8 bases between. Germline V gives CDR1 MNHEY, CDR2 SVGAGI. The CDR3 runs 15 residues. CDR3 residues: CASSYSAGGNQPQHF. The CDR3 region has the DNA TGTGCCAGCAGTTACTCGGCGGGTGGCAATCAGCCCCAGCATTTT.

The CDR3 here is CASSLAAGIYNSPLHF. For the CDR3, the DNA is TGTGCCAGCAGCTTGGCGGCAGGGATCTATAATTCACCCCTCCACTTT. The rearrangement joins TRBV5-6 to TRBJ1-6; a weak D match, TRBD1 (5 bases). V lost 0 bases and J 3 bases, leaving 10 bases between the germline ends. Germline CDR1 and CDR2: SGHDT and YYEEEE. This CDR3 contains 16 residues.

This chain uses TRBV6-6 with TRBJ1-3; weak D call: TRBD1 (5 bases). Germline loops: CDR1 MNHNY, CDR2 SVGAGI (reference sequence). This CDR3 contains 14 residues. V gave up 2 bases and J gave up 2 bases, with 7 bases separating them. The CDR3 nucleotides are TGTGCCAGCAGTTACGGAGGGGCTGGAAACACCATATATTTT. It yields the protein CASSYGGAGNTIYF.

The V call is TRBV5-1, the J call TRBJ1-2; no reliable D call. Germline V lookup: CDR1 SGHRS, CDR2 YFSETQ. Trimming pared 0 bases from V and 7 bases from J, leaving 13 bases between. This CDR3 comprises 14 residues. The DNA of the CDR3 is TGCGCCAGCAGCTTGGAAAGCCCCGGGTCTGGCTACACCTTC. Translation gives CASSLESPGSGYTF.

The J gene is TRBJ2-1, the V gene TRBV5-6; D is unclear. V was cut by 2 bases and J by 7 bases, with 16 bases left in between. Germline CDR1 and CDR2: SGHDT and YYEEEE. The CDR3 sequence is 15 residues long. DNA for the CDR3: TGTGCCAGCAGCTTCGGTGGAGCTAGTCGAAATGAGCAGTTCTTC. Translated: CASSFGGASRNEQFF.

The chain carries TRBV20-1 and TRBJ2-1; 7 bases match TRBD1. Germline V lookup: CDR1 DFQATT, CDR2 SNEGSKA (reference sequence). Unmatched junction bases numbered 10, after V lost 5 bases and J lost 15 bases. The CDR3 runs 11 residues. CDR3 loop: CSASGGSMRFF. As DNA, the CDR3 is TGCAGTGCTTCAGGGGGTAGTATGCGGTTCTTC.

The rearrangement uses TRBV5-1 and TRBJ2-6; 12 nucleotides match TRBD1. Trimming took 4 bases from V and 2 from J; bases not matched to a gene: 16. The CDR3 loop spans 21 amino acids. CDR1 and CDR2 from the germline V gene are SGHRS and YFSETQ. The CDR3 loop reads CASSLTETGTGGFTGANVLTF. DNA for the CDR3: TGCGCCAGCAGCCTAACTGAAACCGGGACAGGGGGCTTCACTGGGGCCAACGTCCTGACTTTC.

The rearrangement links TRBV2 to TRBJ2-3; possibly TRBD2 for D (5 bases). Trimming shortened V by 1 base and J by 5 bases, and 16 bases separated the two germline ends. Germline values: CDR1 SNHLY, CDR2 FYNNEI. The CDR3 covers 16 residues. CDR3 in DNA: TGTGCCAGCAGTGAAGTGGCTGCCAAAGGAGGAGATACGCAGTATTTT. Its protein product is CASSEVAAKGGDTQYF.

With regard to this clone: Relative to the germline gene, one junction end is altered; a read error may explain this. J is TRBJ2-5 and V is TRBV5-1, with 7 nucleotides matching TRBD2. Looked up from germline, CDR1 is SGHRS and CDR2 is YFSETQ. This CDR3 contains 15 residues. The CDR3 sequence: CTSSLEGLHQETQYF. CDR3 bases: TGCACCAGCAGCTTGGAGGGACTACATCAAGAGACCCAGTACTTC.

This chain uses TRBV6-4 with TRBJ2-6; 7 nucleotides agree with TRBD1. The CDR3 spans 16 residues. From germline, CDR1 is MRHNA and CDR2 SNTAGT. The ends lost 6 bases at V and 0 bases at J; junction bases unmatched: 5. The CDR3 bases are TGTGCCAGCAGCCGGGACAGCTCCTCTGGGGCCAACGTCCTGACTTTC. Residues: CASSRDSSSGANVLTF.

CDR3 in DNA: TGCGCCAGCAGCCAAGACCCCCGCTCTGGAAACACCATATATTTT. This sequence encodes CASSQDPRSGNTIYF. The chain links TRBV4-3 to TRBJ1-3; no definite D call. The V and J ends lost 0 bases and 0 bases respectively, with 6 bases between them. The CDR3 sequence is 15 residues long. In germline, CDR1 is LGHNA, CDR2 YSLEER.

The chain links TRBV25-1 to TRBJ2-7, with TRBD1 matching over 12 bases. Looked up from germline, CDR1 is MGHDK and CDR2 is SYGVNS. The junction had 15 bases not matched to a gene; V was cut back by 7 bases and J by 5 bases. The CDR3 runs 17 residues. This chain's CDR3 is CASTGLWPGQGANEQYF. The CDR3 nucleotides read TGTGCCAGCACCGGGCTCTGGCCGGGACAGGGGGCAAACGAGCAGTACTTC.

This chain links TRBV5-6 with TRBJ1-5; possibly TRBD1 for D (6 bases). The CDR3 is 14 residues long. Germline V gives CDR1 SGHDT, CDR2 YYEEEE. V was clipped by 2 bases and J by 2 bases, with 8 bases between them. This CDR3 is CASSFRTGNQPQHF. CDR3 in DNA: TGTGCCAGCAGCTTCCGGACAGGCAATCAGCCCCAGCATTTT.

The CDR3: CASRGDRAQETQYF. The CDR3 DNA reads as TGTGCCAGCAGGGGGGACAGAGCACAAGAGACCCAGTACTTC. This sequence joins TRBV9 and TRBJ2-5; TRBD1 matches 7 bases. This CDR3 is 14 amino acids long. The trim removed 5 bases at V and 2 bases at J, leaving 6 bases unmatched. Per germline, CDR1 SGDLS and CDR2 YYNGEE.

V gene TRBV6-1 combines with J gene TRBJ1-2; D is perhaps TRBD1 (6 bases). CDR1 is MNHNS and CDR2 is SASEGT in the germline V gene. V shed 6 bases and J shed 3 bases, with 14 bases lying between them. This CDR3 has 14 amino acids. CDR3 sequence reads: CASSKGVPYYGYTF. CDR3 nucleotide sequence: TGTGCCAGCAGCAAGGGGGTACCCTACTATGGCTACACCTTC.

The CDR3 DNA reads as TGTGCCGGCCGTAAAGGGACTAGCGGGGGGGCCAGGGGGAATGAGCAGTTCTTC. This sequence encodes CAGRKGTSGGARGNEQFF. The J gene is TRBJ2-1, the V gene TRBV7-2; 16 bases are shared with TRBD2. With 11 bases clipped from V and 7 bases from J, the junction kept 17 bases outside the gene matches. The CDR3 runs 18 residues. Germline CDR1 SGHTA, CDR2 FQGNSA.

This chain joins TRBV11-2 and TRBJ2-2, with TRBD2 matching over 12 bases. Per germline, CDR1 SGHAT and CDR2 FQNNGV. V gave up 2 bases and J gave up 2 bases; unmatched junction bases: 3. The CDR3 has 17 amino acids. The CDR3: CASSLTSGGINTGELFF. The CDR3 bases are TGTGCCAGCAGCTTAACTAGCGGGGGGATAAACACCGGGGAGCTGTTTTTT.

The rearrangement uses TRBV5-4 and TRBJ2-7; no firm D call. This CDR3 region has 16 residues. V lost 0 bases and J 0 bases, leaving 13 bases between the germline ends. Germline V gives CDR1 SGHNT, CDR2 YYREEE (reference sequence). The CDR3 coding sequence is TGTGCCAGCAGCTTGGGTGGCCGAACCAGCTCCTACGAGCAGTACTTC. Encoded protein: CASSLGGRTSSYEQYF.